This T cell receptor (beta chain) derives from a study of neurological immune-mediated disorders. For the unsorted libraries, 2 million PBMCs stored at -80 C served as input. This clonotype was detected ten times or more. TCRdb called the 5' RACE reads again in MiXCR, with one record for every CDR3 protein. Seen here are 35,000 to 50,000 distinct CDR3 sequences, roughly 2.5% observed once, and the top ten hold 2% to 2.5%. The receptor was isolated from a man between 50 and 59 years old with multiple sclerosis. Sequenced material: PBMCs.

The CDR3 DNA is TGTGCCAGCAGCTTCCCGAGACAGAATGGCTACACCTTC. This sequence encodes CASSFPRQNGYTF. The chain combines TRBV7-9 with TRBJ1-2, with D possibly matching TRBD1 (5 bases). The CDR3 consists of 13 residues. V gave up 3 bases and J gave up 6 bases, with 11 bases separating them. CDR1 is SEHNR, CDR2 FQNEAQ, per germline (reference sequence).